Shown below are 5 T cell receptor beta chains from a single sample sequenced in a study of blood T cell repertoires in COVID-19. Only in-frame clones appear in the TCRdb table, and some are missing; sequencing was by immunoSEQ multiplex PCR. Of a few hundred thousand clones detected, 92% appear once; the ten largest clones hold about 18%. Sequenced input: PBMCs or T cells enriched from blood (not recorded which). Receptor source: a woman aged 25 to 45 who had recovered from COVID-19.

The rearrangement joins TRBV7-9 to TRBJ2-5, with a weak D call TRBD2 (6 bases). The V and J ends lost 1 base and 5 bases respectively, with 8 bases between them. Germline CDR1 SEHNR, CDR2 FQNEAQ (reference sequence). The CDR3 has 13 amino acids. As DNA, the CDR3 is TGTGCCAGCAGCTTAGACGGAGGGGAGACCCAGTACTTC. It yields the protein CASSLDGGETQYF.

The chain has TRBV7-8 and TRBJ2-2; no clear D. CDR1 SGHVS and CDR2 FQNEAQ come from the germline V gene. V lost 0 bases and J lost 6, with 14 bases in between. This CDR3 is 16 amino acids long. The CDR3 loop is CASSLARLASAGELFF. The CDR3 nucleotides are TGTGCCAGCAGCTTAGCGCGGTTGGCGTCGGCCGGGGAGCTGTTTTTT.

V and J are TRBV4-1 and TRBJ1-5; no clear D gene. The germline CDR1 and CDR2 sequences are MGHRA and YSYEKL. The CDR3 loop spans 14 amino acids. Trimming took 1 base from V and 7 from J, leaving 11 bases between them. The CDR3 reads CASSQVPGTQPQHF. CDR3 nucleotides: TGCGCCAGCAGCCAAGTACCAGGTACACAGCCCCAGCATTTT.

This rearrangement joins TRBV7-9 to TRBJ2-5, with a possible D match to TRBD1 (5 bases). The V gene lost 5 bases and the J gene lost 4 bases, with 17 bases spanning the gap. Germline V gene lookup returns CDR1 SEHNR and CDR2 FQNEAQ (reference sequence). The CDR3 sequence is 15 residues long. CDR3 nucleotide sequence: TGTGCCAGCAGCCTATTGGATCAGCAGGGAGAGACCCAGTACTTC. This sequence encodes CASSLLDQQGETQYF.

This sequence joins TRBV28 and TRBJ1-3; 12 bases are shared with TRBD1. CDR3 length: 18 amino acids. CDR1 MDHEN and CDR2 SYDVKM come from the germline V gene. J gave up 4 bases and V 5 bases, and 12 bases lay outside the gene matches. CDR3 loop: CASSPPGTGGPFGNTIYF. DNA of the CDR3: TGTGCCAGCAGTCCCCCGGGGACAGGGGGCCCCTTCGGAAACACCATATATTTT.